The 28 T cell receptor beta chains listed next were all sequenced from one sample in a study of blood T cell repertoires in COVID-19. Measured with immunoSEQ multiplex PCR; TCRdb has only the in-frame clones, and not every one. The table has fewer than 500,000 clones, about nine tenths seen once; the top ten hold 1.4%. Sequencing was done on a sample of peripheral blood. The receptors shown here come from a woman under 40 with active or convalescent COVID-19.

The gene calls are TRBV4-2 and TRBJ1-4, with a tentative D call TRBD1 (6 bases). The ends were cut back, 0 bases at V and 8 bases at J, with 16 bases in the middle. The CDR3 length is 16 residues. Germline-derived CDR1 and CDR2 are LGHNA and YNFKEQ. The CDR3 reads CASSQDAGVLGEKLFF. The DNA of the CDR3 is TGTGCCAGCAGCCAAGATGCAGGGGTTCTTGGGGAAAAACTGTTTTTT.

The chain uses TRBV5-5 and TRBJ1-5, with TRBD1 identical over 7 bases. Germline V gene sequence: CDR1 SGHKS, CDR2 YYEKEE (reference sequence). The CDR3 covers 14 residues. The V and J ends lost 4 bases and 5 bases, in that order; junction bases with no gene match: 6. The DNA of the CDR3 is TGTGCCAGCAGCCCTCGACAGGGTTATCAGCCCCAGCATTTT. It yields the protein CASSPRQGYQPQHF.

The rearrangement links TRBV25-1 to TRBJ1-2, with 12 bases lining up with TRBD1. There are 16 residues in the CDR3. With V trimmed by 3 bases and J by 4 bases, 6 bases remained unmatched. Germline V gene lookup returns CDR1 MGHDK and CDR2 SYGVNS. The CDR3 DNA is TGTGCCAGCAGTGAGGGGACAGGGGGCTCTAGCTATGGCTACACCTTC. Its translation: CASSEGTGGSSYGYTF.

The chain links TRBV2 to TRBJ2-3; unclear D gene. With 6 bases removed from V and 0 bases from J, the gap between germline ends came to 7 bases. The CDR3 loop spans 13 amino acids. Germline V gene sequence: CDR1 SNHLY, CDR2 FYNNEI. The CDR3 DNA sequence: TGTGCCAGCAGCCCAATTAGCACAGATACGCAGTATTTT. Translated: CASSPISTDTQYF.

The rearrangement links TRBV6-6 to TRBJ1-5; 7 bases align to TRBD1. Per germline, CDR1 MNHNY and CDR2 SVGAGI (reference sequence). The ends lost 5 bases at V and 5 bases at J; junction bases unmatched: 9. The CDR3 is 15 amino acids. The CDR3 region has the DNA TGTGCCAGCAGTCCAACAGGGGTGAGGGATCAGCCCCAGCATTTT. Translating gives CASSPTGVRDQPQHF.

V gene TRBV18 combines with J gene TRBJ2-7, with 11 bases fitting TRBD2. Germline trimming cut 2 bases from V and 0 bases from J; bases unmatched to any gene: 3. This CDR3 is 16 amino acids long. Germline V gene lookup returns CDR1 KGHSH and CDR2 LQKENI. CDR3 protein: CASSPTGTSGSYEQYF. The CDR3 nucleotides are TGTGCCAGCTCACCAACCGGGACTAGCGGCTCCTACGAGCAGTACTTC.

V gene TRBV29-1 combines with J gene TRBJ2-5; perhaps TRBD2 as D (7 bases). Trimming left V 7 bases short and J 2 bases short, with 20 bases between. The germline V gene encodes CDR1 SQVTM and CDR2 ANQGSEA. The CDR3 is 15 residues long. CDR3 sequence (DNA): TGCAGCGCCGATGGATGGGGGGGCCATCAAGAGACCCAGTACTTC. Translation: CSADGWGGHQETQYF.

The DNA of the CDR3 is TGTGCCAGCATCGCCACTGACAGTCGGGATGAAAAACTGTTTTTT. This sequence encodes CASIATDSRDEKLFF. The rearrangement uses TRBV6-5 and TRBJ1-4, with a tentative D call TRBD1 (5 bases). This CDR3 has 15 residues. The V gene's germline CDR1 is MNHEY and CDR2 SVGAGI. V was pared by 7 bases and J by 6 bases, with 18 bases between.

This clone was observed once. At the DNA level, this CDR3 is encoded by other sequences in the same sample as well. The gene calls are TRBV5-1 and TRBJ1-1; 10 nucleotides line up with TRBD1. The CDR3 totals 14 residues. Per germline, CDR1 SGHRS and CDR2 YFSETQ. J gave up 5 bases and V 2 bases, and 3 bases lay outside the gene matches. DNA for the CDR3: TGCGCCAGCAGCTTACGACAGGGGGCGACTGAAGCTTTCTTT. It is translated as CASSLRQGATEAFF. Complete variable domain (other parts from reference TRBV5-1 and TRBJ1-1): KAGVTQTPRYLIKTRGQQVTLSCSPISGHRSVSWYQQTPGQGLQFLFEYFSETQRNKGNFPGRFSGRQFSNSRSEMNVSTLELGDSALYLCASSLRQGATEAFFGQGTRLTVV.

The V and J genes are TRBV12-3 or TRBV12-4 and TRBJ2-7, with D perhaps matching TRBD2 (5 bases). V shed 3 bases and J shed 3 bases, with 9 bases lying between them. This CDR3 region has 13 residues. The CDR3 is CASSFGLGYEQYF. The CDR3 nucleotides are TGTGCCAGCAGTTTCGGACTCGGCTACGAGCAGTACTTC.

The chain carries TRBV5-1 and TRBJ2-7, with D possibly matching TRBD2 (6 bases). V was cut by 2 bases and J by 7 bases, with 16 bases left in between. CDR3 length: 14 amino acids. Looked up from germline, CDR1 is SGHRS and CDR2 is YFSETQ. CDR3 protein: CASSFRGLQREQYF. The CDR3 nucleotides are TGCGCCAGCAGCTTTCGGGGACTGCAGCGGGAGCAGTACTTC.

The rearrangement uses TRBV4-1 and TRBJ2-3; no clear D gene. V was pared by 1 base and J by 1 base, with 12 bases between. Germline V CDR1 and CDR2: MGHRA, YSYEKL. The CDR3 extends over 16 amino acids. This chain's CDR3 is CASSQVISSGTDTQYF. The CDR3 nucleotides read TGCGCCAGCAGCCAAGTAATTAGCTCAGGCACAGATACGCAGTATTTT.

The gene calls are TRBV30 and TRBJ2-3; 7 bases line up with TRBD2. This CDR3 has 12 amino acids. The germline V gene has CDR1 GTSNPN and CDR2 SVGIG (reference sequence). V gave up 1 base and J gave up 7 bases; unmatched junction bases: 2. Here the CDR3 DNA reads TGTGCCTGGAGTGGGGGGGGTTATACGCAGTATTTT. Translated: CAWSGGGYTQYF.

The chain employs TRBV3-1 (or the pseudogene TRBV3-2) and TRBJ1-4, with D possibly being TRBD1 (5 bases). Germline V gene lookup returns CDR1 LGHDT and CDR2 YNNKEL (reference sequence). Trimming removed 0 bases from V and 12 bases from J, with 14 bases in between. The CDR3 spans 14 residues. CDR3 sequence reads: CASSQDGAGWELFF. The CDR3 DNA sequence: TGTGCCAGCAGCCAAGATGGGGCAGGGTGGGAACTGTTTTTT.

The chain has TRBV29-1 and TRBJ2-7; 11 positions match TRBD1. The V gene's germline CDR1 is SQVTM and CDR2 ANQGSEA. Germline trimming cut 4 bases from V and 4 bases from J; bases unmatched to any gene: 12. The CDR3 covers 16 residues. The CDR3 here is CSVGGSDRDRGYEQYF. The DNA of the CDR3 is TGCAGCGTTGGTGGGTCAGACCGGGACAGGGGGTACGAGCAGTACTTC.

The count of this clone is one. This could be a read error, since a much larger clone is one nucleotide away. The sample has other DNA sequences that encode this CDR3 too. This sequence joins TRBV3-1 (or the pseudogene TRBV3-2) and TRBJ1-1, with D possibly being TRBD1 (5 bases). CDR1 is LGHDT, CDR2 YNNKEL, per germline (reference sequence). V was pared by 3 bases and J by 2 bases, with 7 bases between. The CDR3 is 13 residues long. CDR3 residues: CASSQGGNTEAFF. The CDR3 DNA reads as TGTGCCAGCAGCCAGGGGGGTAACACTGAAGCTTTCTTT.

The chain joins TRBV3-1 (or the pseudogene TRBV3-2) to TRBJ2-1; 9 positions agree with TRBD2. The CDR3 covers 17 residues. The germline V gene encodes CDR1 LGHDT and CDR2 YNNKEL (reference sequence). V gave up 0 bases and J gave up 2 bases; unmatched junction bases: 5. CDR3 nucleotide sequence: TGTGCCAGCAGCCAAGATCTAGCGGGGTTAACCTACAATGAGCAGTTCTTC. This sequence encodes CASSQDLAGLTYNEQFF.

The chain combines TRBV2 with TRBJ2-2; D remains unclear. Per germline, CDR1 SNHLY and CDR2 FYNNEI. The CDR3 length is 15 residues. V was clipped by 6 bases and J by 3 bases, with 14 bases between them. The CDR3: CASRRVEQYTGELFF. CDR3 coding DNA: TGTGCCAGCAGAAGAGTTGAACAGTACACCGGGGAGCTGTTTTTT.

A single count supports this clone. This sequence joins TRBV7-9 and TRBJ1-3; no firm D call. The V gene's germline CDR1 is SEHNR and CDR2 FQNEAQ (reference sequence). This CDR3 has 14 residues. The germline V and J ends were trimmed by 1 base and 8 bases, with 12 bases remaining between them. CDR3 DNA sequence: TGTGCCAGCAGCTTAGACAGCTGGAAGGACACCATATATTTT. It codes for CASSLDSWKDTIYF. Looking up the rest from reference TRBV7-9 and TRBJ1-3 gives the full variable domain: DTGVSQNPRHKITKRGQNVTFRCDPISEHNRLYWYRQTLGQGPEFLTYFQNEAQLEKSRLLSDRFSAERPKGSFSTLEIQRTEQGDSAMYLCASSLDSWKDTIYFGEGSWLTVV.

The chain links TRBV10-3 to TRBJ2-5; 10 positions agree with TRBD1. Germline values: CDR1 ENHRY, CDR2 SYGVKD. The CDR3 runs 16 residues. With 3 bases clipped from V and 0 bases from J, the junction kept 4 bases outside the gene matches. The CDR3 protein is CAISEGTGEYQETQYF. For the CDR3, the DNA is TGTGCCATCAGTGAAGGGACAGGGGAGTACCAAGAGACCCAGTACTTC.

The chain couples TRBV18 to TRBJ2-3; 8 bases are a match to TRBD2. The CDR3 is 14 residues long. The V segment lost 4 bases and the J segment 2 bases; nucleotides outside the gene matches: 2. From germline, CDR1 is KGHSH and CDR2 LQKENI. For the CDR3, the DNA is TGTGCCAGCTCACTCGGGGGGGACACAGATACGCAGTATTTT. As protein: CASSLGGDTDTQYF.

The V gene is TRBV5-4, the J gene TRBJ2-7, with a possible D match to TRBD1 (7 bases). Trimming removed 6 bases from V and 2 bases from J, with 18 bases in between. The V gene's germline CDR1 is SGHNT and CDR2 YYREEE (reference sequence). The CDR3 has 15 residues. CDR3 loop: CASTKEGAVTYEQYF. The CDR3 coding sequence is TGTGCCAGCACCAAGGAGGGGGCAGTGACCTACGAGCAGTACTTC.

The chain joins TRBV6-4 to TRBJ2-1; D perhaps matches TRBD2 (6 bases). CDR3 length: 15 residues. In germline, CDR1 is MRHNA, CDR2 SNTAGT. The germline V and J ends were trimmed by 2 bases and 4 bases, with 12 bases remaining between them. The CDR3 here is CASSDTRDLYNEQFF. For the CDR3, the DNA is TGTGCCAGCAGTGACACTCGGGACTTGTACAATGAGCAGTTCTTC.

The chain recombines TRBV5-1 with TRBJ2-2, with TRBD2 identical over 12 bases. Germline trimming cut 0 bases from V and 5 bases from J; bases unmatched to any gene: 5. There are 17 residues in the CDR3. The germline V gene has CDR1 SGHRS and CDR2 YFSETQ. As DNA, the CDR3 is TGCGCCAGCAGCTTGGGACTAGCGGGAGTGATGACCGGGGAGCTGTTTTTT. This encodes CASSLGLAGVMTGELFF.

V is TRBV15 and J is TRBJ2-7, with 8 bases matching TRBD2. V lost 4 bases and J lost 7; bases outside the gene matches: 9. The germline CDR1 and CDR2 sequences are LNHNV and YYDKDF (reference sequence). The CDR3 covers 14 residues. The CDR3 spells CATSTDTSGEEQYF. In DNA, the CDR3 is TGTGCCACCAGCACAGACACTAGCGGCGAAGAGCAGTACTTC.

The chain couples TRBV9 to TRBJ1-1; 9 bases line up with TRBD1. CDR1 is SGDLS, CDR2 YYNGEE, per germline. V gave up 4 bases and J gave up 10 bases; unmatched junction bases: 11. The CDR3 is made up of 14 amino acids. CDR3 sequence reads: CASSSGTGSRRAFF. In nucleotides, the CDR3 is TGTGCCAGCAGCTCCGGGACAGGGTCTCGTCGAGCTTTCTTT.

A few counts support this clone. The gene calls are TRBV12-3 or TRBV12-4 and TRBJ1-2; TRBD1 might be the D (5 bases). CDR3 length equals 13 residues. V lost 6 bases to trimming and J lost 4 bases, with 12 bases between them. The DNA for the CDR3 is TGTGCCAGCAGCCCGGACATCCCCTATGGCTACACCTTC. Amino acid sequence: CASSPDIPYGYTF.

In nucleotides, the CDR3 is TGTGCCAGCAGTCTGCGGACTAGCAGTTACGAGCAGTACTTC. Protein sequence: CASSLRTSSYEQYF. The V gene is TRBV6-2 or TRBV6-3, the J gene TRBJ2-7; TRBD2 matches at 8 bases. The junction had 7 bases not matched to a gene; V was cut back by 5 bases and J by 4 bases. The CDR3 loop spans 14 amino acids. Germline assignment: CDR1 MNHEY and CDR2 SVGEGT.